This T cell receptor (beta chain) was sequenced in a study of blood T cell repertoires in COVID-19. The wider study: Samples representing acute and convalescent COVID-19 were sourced from the United States, Italy and Spain. PBMCs, B-cell-depleted T cells, or T cells provided the cDNA or gDNA that made up the material.

As handled by the study authors: Using reference gene primer amplification, nucleated cell counts were estimated. The data were produced by immunoSEQ multiplex PCR, yet TCRdb's version contains in-frame clones alone and is incomplete. V and J calls plus clone size are reproduced from that table; the DNA served to infer D and trimming. Found here are almost 95,000 clones, 65% to 85% of them singletons; the top ten hold around 6.9%. The CDR3 length is 17 residues. The J segment lost 4 bases and the V segment lost 2 bases, leaving 12 bases of the junction unmatched. CDR1 is SGHAT, CDR2 FQNNGV, per germline.

This clonotype originated in a man aged 55 to 69 with acute or convalescent COVID-19. The chain has TRBV11-2 and TRBJ2-7; 9 bases align to TRBD2. The sample consisted of peripheral blood. Here the CDR3 DNA reads TGTGCCAGCAGCTTAAAGCCTAGCGGGGCTTTGGGGTACGAGCAGTACTTC. Translated: CASSLKPSGALGYEQYF.